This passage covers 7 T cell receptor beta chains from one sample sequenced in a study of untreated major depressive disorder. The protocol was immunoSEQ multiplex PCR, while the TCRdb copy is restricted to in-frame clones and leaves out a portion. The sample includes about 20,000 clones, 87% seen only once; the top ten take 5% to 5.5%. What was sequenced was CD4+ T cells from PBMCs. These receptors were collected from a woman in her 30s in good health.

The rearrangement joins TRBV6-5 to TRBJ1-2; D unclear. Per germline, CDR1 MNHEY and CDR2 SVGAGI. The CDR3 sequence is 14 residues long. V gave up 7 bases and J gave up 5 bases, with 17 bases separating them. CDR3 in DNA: TGTGCCAGCACCCCAGGAAGCGGTCCATATGGCTACACCTTC. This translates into CASTPGSGPYGYTF.

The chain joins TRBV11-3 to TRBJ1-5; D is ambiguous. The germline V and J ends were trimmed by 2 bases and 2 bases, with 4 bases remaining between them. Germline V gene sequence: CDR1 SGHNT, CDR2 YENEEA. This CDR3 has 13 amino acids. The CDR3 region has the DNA TGTGCCAGCAGCTTAAGGCGCAATCAGCCCCAGCATTTT. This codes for CASSLRRNQPQHF.

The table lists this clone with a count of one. The CDR3 reads CASSESVDEQYF. The CDR3 DNA reads as TGTGCCAGCAGTGAAAGTGTAGACGAGCAGTACTTC. The chain recombines TRBV2 with TRBJ2-7; D remains ambiguous. Looked up from germline, CDR1 is SNHLY and CDR2 is FYNNEI. This CDR3 spans 12 amino acids. The V end lost 2 bases, the J end lost 5 bases, and 7 bases lay between the germline ends.

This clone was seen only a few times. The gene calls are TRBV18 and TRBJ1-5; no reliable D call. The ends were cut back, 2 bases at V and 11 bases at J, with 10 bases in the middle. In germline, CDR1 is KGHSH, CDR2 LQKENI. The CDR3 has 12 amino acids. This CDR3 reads CASSPGEAAQHF. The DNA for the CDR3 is TGTGCCAGCTCACCAGGGGAAGCGGCCCAGCATTTT.

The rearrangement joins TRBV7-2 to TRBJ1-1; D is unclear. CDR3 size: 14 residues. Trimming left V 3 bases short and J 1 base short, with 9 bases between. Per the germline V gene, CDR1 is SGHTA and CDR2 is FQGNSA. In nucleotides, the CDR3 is TGTGCCAGCAGCTTCTTGATAGGGAACACTGAAGCTTTCTTT. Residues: CASSFLIGNTEAFF.

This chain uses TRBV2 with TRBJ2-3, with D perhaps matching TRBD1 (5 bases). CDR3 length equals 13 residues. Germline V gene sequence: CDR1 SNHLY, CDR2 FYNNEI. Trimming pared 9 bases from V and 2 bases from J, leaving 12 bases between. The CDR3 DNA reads TGTGCCAGTAGACAGACCCCCACAGATACGCAGTATTTT. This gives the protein CASRQTPTDTQYF.

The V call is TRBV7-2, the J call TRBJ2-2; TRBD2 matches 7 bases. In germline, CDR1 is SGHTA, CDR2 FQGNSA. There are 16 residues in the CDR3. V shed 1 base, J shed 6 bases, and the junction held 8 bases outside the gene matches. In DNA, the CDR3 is TGTGCCAGCAGCTTAGGGGCGCCGCGGGGGTCCGGGGAGCTGTTTTTT. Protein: CASSLGAPRGSGELFF.